This T cell receptor beta chain came from a study of blood T cell repertoires in COVID-19. Trimming cost V 4 bases and J 4 bases, with 11 bases left between them. Looked up from germline, CDR1 is SGHKS and CDR2 is YYEKEE (reference sequence). The CDR3 loop spans 13 amino acids. TCRdb keeps only in-frame clones here, not all; method: immunoSEQ multiplex PCR. The repertoire holds about 140,000 clones, approximately 89% seen once, with about 1.7% in the top ten. The TCR was taken from a woman aged 45-60 years with acute or convalescent COVID-19. The chain employs TRBV5-5 and TRBJ1-1, with D tentatively TRBD1 (5 bases). The sample was peripheral blood. For the CDR3, the DNA is TGTGCCAGCAGCGTGCTGGGGGGCACTGAAGCTTTCTTT. As protein: CASSVLGGTEAFF. The complete variable domain, with remaining parts taken from reference TRBV5-5 and TRBJ1-1, reads DAGVTQSPTHLIKTRGQQVTLRCSPISGHKSVSWYQQVLGQGPQFIFQYYEKEERGRGNFPDRFSARQFPNYSSELNVNALLLGDSALYLCASSVLGGTEAFFGQGTRLTVV.